Sequencing of this T cell receptor (beta chain) was carried out in a study of blood T cell repertoires in COVID-19 (dated by TCRdb to 2020 to 2022). A note on the overall study: Collaborator samples came from the United States, Italy and Spain and covered acute and convalescent phases of COVID-19. The material from the prospective study consisted of cDNA or gDNA derived from T cells, B-cell-depleted T cells, or PBMCs. Deeply sampled blood TCRbeta repertoires from subjects exposed to, actively infected with, or recovered from COVID-19 were included in the dataset. The repertoires were made available in a free public database intended to serve as a resource for research on the immune response to SARS-CoV-2. The samples were drawn from two sources: the first 160 participants of the ongoing ImmuneRACE study, and fewer than 1,500 subjects contributed by 6 global collaborators. A de-identified subject ID, COVID-19 status, age in years and sex were almost always included in the sample metadata. Where available, HLA class I and class II types were obtained from metadata supplied by the sample provider rather than from assay-based typing. General conclusions and limits of the study: The quantity of clinical and demographic metadata differed by source and by participant and was supplied without curation.

Note on this clone: The antigen it binds to is not known. No qualities accompany the bases; no much larger clone lies one base away.

Whole blood was collected in K2EDTA tubes by collaborating institutions according to the institutions' own protocols. For TCRbeta analysis, collaborators shipped samples in one of three forms: frozen whole blood, isolated PBMCs, or DNA extracted from either of those sample types. TCRbeta CDR3 regions were amplified from genomic DNA by means of the immunoSEQ Assay, a bias-controlled multiplex PCR. The authors' analysis ran thus. The number of nucleated cells in each sample was estimated from the amplification of reference gene primers within the assay. To quantify the absolute abundance of each unique TCRbeta CDR3 rearrangement, sequence reads were collapsed and filtered. Productive Simpson clonality was computed per sample as the square root of Simpson's diversity index over productive rearrangements. In TCRdb, the immuneACCESS table is reduced to in-frame sequences with V and J assigned. These tables do not hold every clone; where another copy was compared, an unresolved V gene accounts for under half, and the others remain unexplained. V and J calls and clone size come straight from that table; D and trimming were deduced from the DNA. The sample data list about 74,000 clones, and around 88% of these were observed just once. The top ten constitute approximately 1.9% of the sample.

The CDR3 runs 15 residues from the cysteine to the phenylalanine. Solely the CDR3 DNA is kept, with 45 bases framed from the first base. According to the germline V gene, CDR1 reads MNHEY and CDR2 reads SVGAGI. At the junction V is shortened by 0 bases and J by 7 bases; bases outside the gene matches: 7. The receptor was isolated from a woman of 80 years or more with active or convalescent COVID-19. Specimen: peripheral blood. This chain is built from TRBV6-5 and TRBJ2-7; 9 of the junction bases match TRBD2. CDR3 sequence: CASSYSSLAGREQYF. The DNA sequence is given as TGTGCCAGCAGTTACTCAAGTCTAGCGGGACGGGAGCAGTACTTC.